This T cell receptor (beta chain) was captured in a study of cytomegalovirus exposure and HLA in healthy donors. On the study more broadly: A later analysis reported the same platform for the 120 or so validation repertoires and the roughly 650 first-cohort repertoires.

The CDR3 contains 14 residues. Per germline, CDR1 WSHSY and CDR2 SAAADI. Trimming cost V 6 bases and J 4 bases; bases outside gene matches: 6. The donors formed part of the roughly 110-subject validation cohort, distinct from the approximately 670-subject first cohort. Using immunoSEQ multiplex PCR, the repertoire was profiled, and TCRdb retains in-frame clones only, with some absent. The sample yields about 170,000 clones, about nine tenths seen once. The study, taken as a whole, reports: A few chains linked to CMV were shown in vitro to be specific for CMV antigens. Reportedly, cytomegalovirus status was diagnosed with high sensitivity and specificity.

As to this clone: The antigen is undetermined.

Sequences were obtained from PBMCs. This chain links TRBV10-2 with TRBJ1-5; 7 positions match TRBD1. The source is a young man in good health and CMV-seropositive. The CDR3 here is CASRSGTANQPQHF. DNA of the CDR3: TGCGCCAGCAGGTCCGGGACAGCAAATCAGCCCCAGCATTTT.